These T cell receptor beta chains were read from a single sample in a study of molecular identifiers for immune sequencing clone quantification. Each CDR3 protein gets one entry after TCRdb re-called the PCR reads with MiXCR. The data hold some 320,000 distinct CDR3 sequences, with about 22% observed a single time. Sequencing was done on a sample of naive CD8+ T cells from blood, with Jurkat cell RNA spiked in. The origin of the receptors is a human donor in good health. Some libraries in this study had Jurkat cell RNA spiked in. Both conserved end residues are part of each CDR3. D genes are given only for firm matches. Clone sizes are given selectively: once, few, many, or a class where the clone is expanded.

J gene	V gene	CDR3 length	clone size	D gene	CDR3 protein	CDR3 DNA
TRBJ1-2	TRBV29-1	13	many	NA	CSVGTEGNYGYTF	TGCAGCGTTGGGACCGAAGGAAACTATGGCTACACCTTC
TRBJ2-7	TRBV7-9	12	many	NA	CASSFKGNEQYF	TGTGCCAGCAGCTTTAAGGGCAACGAGCAGTACTTC
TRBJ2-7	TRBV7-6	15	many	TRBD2	CASSLGAGGLYEQYF	TGTGCCAGCAGCTTGGGAGCGGGGGGTCTCTACGAGCAGTACTTC
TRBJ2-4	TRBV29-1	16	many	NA	CSVEIPSLLAKNIQYF	TGCAGCGTTGAGATCCCGTCCCTTCTAGCCAAAAACATTCAGTACTTC
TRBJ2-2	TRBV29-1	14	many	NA	CSVAGTRGTGELFF	TGCAGCGTGGCCGGGACAAGGGGGACCGGGGAGCTGTTTTTT
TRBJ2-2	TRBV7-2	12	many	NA	CASGSFSGELFF	TGTGCCAGCGGTAGCTTCTCCGGGGAGCTGTTTTTT
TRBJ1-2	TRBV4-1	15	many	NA	CASSQSPPDSYGYTF	TGCGCCAGCAGCCAATCTCCCCCCGACAGCTATGGCTACACCTTC
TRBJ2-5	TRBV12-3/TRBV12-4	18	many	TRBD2	CASSPETFSGGVQETQYF	TGTGCCAGCAGTCCCGAAACCTTTAGCGGGGGAGTACAAGAGACCCAGTACTTC
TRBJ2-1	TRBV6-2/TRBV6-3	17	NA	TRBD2	CASTIGLAGAAWDEQFF	TGTGCCAGCACCATAGGACTAGCGGGGGCTGCTTGGGATGAGCAGTTCTTC
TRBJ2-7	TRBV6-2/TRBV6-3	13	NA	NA	CASSFGVGYVQYF	TGTGCCAGCAGTTTCGGCGTGGGCTACGTGCAGTACTTC
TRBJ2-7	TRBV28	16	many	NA	CASSLPYGLVSYEQYF	TGTGCCAGCAGTTTACCCTACGGCCTCGTATCCTACGAGCAGTACTTC
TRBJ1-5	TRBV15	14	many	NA	CATSKTVSNQPQHF	TGTGCCACCAGCAAGACAGTTAGCAATCAGCCCCAGCATTTT
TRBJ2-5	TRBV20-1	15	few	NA	CSARDRAQMGETQYF	TGCAGTGCTAGAGATCGGGCGCAAATGGGAGAGACCCAGTACTTC
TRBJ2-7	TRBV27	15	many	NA	CASSLHPGLSYEQYF	TGTGCCAGCAGTTTACACCCGGGTCTATCCTACGAGCAGTACTTC
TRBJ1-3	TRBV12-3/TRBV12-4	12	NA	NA	CASSSRWNTIYF	TGTGCCAGCAGTTCAAGGTGGAACACCATATATTTT
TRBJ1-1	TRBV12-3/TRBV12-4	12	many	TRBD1	CASSPTGPEAFF	TGTGCCAGCAGTCCGACAGGGCCTGAAGCTTTCTTT
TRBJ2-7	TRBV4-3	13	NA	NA	CASSQNRADEQHF	TGCGCCAGCAGCCAAAACAGGGCCGACGAGCAGCACTTC
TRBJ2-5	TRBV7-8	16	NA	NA	CASSLTAGSSQETQYF	TGTGCCAGCAGCTTAACAGCGGGCTCCTCCCAAGAGACCCAGTACTTC
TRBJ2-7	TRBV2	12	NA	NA	CAVLVQGYGQYF	TGTGCCGTTCTAGTACAGGGCTACGGGCAGTACTTC
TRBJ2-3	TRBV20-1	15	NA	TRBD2	CSARVSSGGADTQYF	TGCAGTGCTAGAGTGTCTTCGGGAGGGGCAGATACGCAGTATTTT
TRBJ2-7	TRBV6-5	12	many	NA	CASSPTIYEQYF	TGTGCCAGCAGTCCTACAATATACGAGCAGTACTTC
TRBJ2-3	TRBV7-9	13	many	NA	CASSHPDSDTQYF	TGTGCCAGCAGTCACCCCGACTCAGATACGCAGTATTTT
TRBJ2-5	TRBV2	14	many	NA	CASSEVPTWETQYF	TGTGCCAGCAGTGAAGTCCCTACCTGGGAGACCCAGTACTTC
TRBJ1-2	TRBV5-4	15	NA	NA	CASSLPDLNFYGYTF	TGTGCCAGCAGCTTGCCAGACCTCAACTTCTATGGCTACACCTTC
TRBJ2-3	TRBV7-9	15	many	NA	CASRGASLPPYTQYF	TGTGCCAGCAGGGGAGCTAGCCTTCCCCCATATACGCAGTATTTT
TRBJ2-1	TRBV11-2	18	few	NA	CASSLGEMRDTGTNEQFF	TGTGCCAGCAGCTTAGGGGAGATGAGGGACACGGGTACGAATGAGCAGTTCTTC
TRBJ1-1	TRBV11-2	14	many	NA	CASSLEAAGTEAFF	TGTGCCAGCAGCTTAGAGGCAGCCGGCACTGAAGCTTTCTTT
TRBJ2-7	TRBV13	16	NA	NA	CASSPSGQIGISERYF	TGTGCCAGCAGCCCGAGCGGTCAAATCGGCATCTCCGAGCGGTACTTC
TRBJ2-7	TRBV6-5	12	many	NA	CASGMTAYEQYF	TGTGCCAGCGGAATGACAGCCTACGAGCAGTACTTC
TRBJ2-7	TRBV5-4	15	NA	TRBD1	CASSTGQGVPYEQYF	TGTGCCAGCAGCACCGGACAGGGGGTTCCCTACGAGCAGTACTTC
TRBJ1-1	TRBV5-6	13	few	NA	CASSPETNTEAFF	TGTGCCAGCAGCCCGGAAACGAACACTGAAGCTTTCTTT
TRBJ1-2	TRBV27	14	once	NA	CASGLKGSNYGYTF	TGTGCCAGCGGTTTAAAGGGCAGTAACTATGGCTACACCTTC
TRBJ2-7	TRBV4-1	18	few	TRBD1	CASRLSEEGGPSSYEQYF	TGCGCCAGCCGATTGTCCGAAGAAGGGGGCCCAAGCTCCTACGAGCAGTACTTC
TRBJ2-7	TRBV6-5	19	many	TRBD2	CASSPPSEPFTSGGRVQYF	TGTGCCAGCAGTCCGCCCTCGGAGCCCTTTACTAGCGGAGGTAGAGTGCAGTACTTC
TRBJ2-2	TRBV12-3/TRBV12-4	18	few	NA	CASSHGWGGIANTGELFF	TGTGCCAGCAGTCACGGTTGGGGGGGCATCGCGAACACCGGGGAGCTGTTTTTT
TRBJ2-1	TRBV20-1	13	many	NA	CSATASWENEQFF	TGCAGTGCTACGGCTAGTTGGGAGAATGAGCAGTTCTTC
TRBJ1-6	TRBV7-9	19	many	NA	CASSLPGSVGSSYNSPLHF	TGTGCCAGCAGCTTACCCGGCAGCGTCGGAAGCTCCTATAATTCACCCCTCCACTTT
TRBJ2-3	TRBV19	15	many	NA	CASSILTGAADTQYF	TGTGCCAGTAGTATCCTGACAGGTGCGGCAGATACGCAGTATTTT
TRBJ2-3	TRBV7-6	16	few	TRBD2	CASSLGTSEYTDTQYF	TGTGCCAGCAGCTTAGGGACTAGCGAGTACACAGATACGCAGTATTTT
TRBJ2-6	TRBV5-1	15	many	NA	CASSLYGSGANVLTF	TGCGCCAGCAGCTTGTACGGAAGTGGGGCCAACGTCCTGACTTTC
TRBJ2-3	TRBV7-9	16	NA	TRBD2	CASSLVTSGSTGTQYF	TGTGCCAGCAGCTTAGTGACTAGCGGGAGCACAGGTACGCAGTATTTT
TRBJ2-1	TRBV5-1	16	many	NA	CASSFRGPSTHNEQFF	TGCGCCAGCAGCTTCCGGGGCCCGAGTACTCACAATGAGCAGTTCTTC